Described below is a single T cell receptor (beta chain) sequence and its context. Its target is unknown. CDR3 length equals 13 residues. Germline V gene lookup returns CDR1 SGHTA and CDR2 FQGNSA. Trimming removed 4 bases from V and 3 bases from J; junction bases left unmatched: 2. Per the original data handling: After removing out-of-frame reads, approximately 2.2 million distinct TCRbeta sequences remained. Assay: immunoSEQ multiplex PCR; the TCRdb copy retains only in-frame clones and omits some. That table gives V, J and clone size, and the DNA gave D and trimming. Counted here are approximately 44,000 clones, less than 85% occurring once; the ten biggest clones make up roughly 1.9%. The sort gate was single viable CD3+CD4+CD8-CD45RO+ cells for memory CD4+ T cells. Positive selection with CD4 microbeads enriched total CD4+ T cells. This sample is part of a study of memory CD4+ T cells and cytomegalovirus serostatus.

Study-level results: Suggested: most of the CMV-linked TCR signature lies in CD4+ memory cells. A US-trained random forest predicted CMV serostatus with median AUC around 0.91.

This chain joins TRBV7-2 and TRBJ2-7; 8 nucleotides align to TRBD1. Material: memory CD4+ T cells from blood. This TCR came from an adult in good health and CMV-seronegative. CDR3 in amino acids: CASSSGQVYEQYF. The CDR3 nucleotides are TGTGCCAGCAGCTCGGGACAGGTCTACGAGCAGTACTTC. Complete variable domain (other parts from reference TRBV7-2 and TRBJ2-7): GAGVSQSPSNKVTEKGKDVELRCDPISGHTALYWYRQSLGQGLEFLIYFQGNSAPDKSGLPSDRFSAERTGGSVSTLTIQRTQQEDSAVYLCASSSGQVYEQYFGPGTRLTVT.